Below are 27 T cell receptor beta chains sequenced from a single sample in a study of identical twins. TCRdb called the 5' RACE reads again in MiXCR, with one record for every CDR3 protein. The table includes 350,000 or so distinct CDR3 sequences, around 9.7% detected once. The sequencing sample was made of naive T cells sorted from blood. The source is a woman aged 45 to 65 in good health.

This clonotype was seen a handful of times. The chain combines TRBV7-9 with TRBJ2-7; D remains ambiguous. The germline CDR1 and CDR2 sequences are SEHNR and FQNEAQ (reference sequence). Trimming pared 1 base from V and 3 bases from J, leaving 16 bases between. The CDR3 extends over 16 amino acids. The chain's CDR3 is CASSLVTQTDDYEQYF. The CDR3 coding sequence is TGTGCCAGCAGCTTAGTTACCCAGACGGATGACTACGAGCAGTACTTC. The full variable domain, rest sourced from reference TRBV7-9 and TRBJ2-7, is DTGVSQNPRHKITKRGQNVTFRCDPISEHNRLYWYRQTLGQGPEFLTYFQNEAQLEKSRLLSDRFSAERPKGSFSTLEIQRTEQGDSAMYLCASSLVTQTDDYEQYFGPGTRLTVT.

This clonotype was detected a few times. The chain is built from TRBV18 and TRBJ2-2; D is unclear. CDR1 and CDR2 (germline): KGHSH, LQKENI. With 3 bases removed from V and 1 base from J, the gap between germline ends came to 6 bases. The CDR3 loop spans 14 amino acids. The CDR3 bases are TGTGCCAGCTCACCCTTCAGGAACACCGGGGAGCTGTTTTTT. Encoded protein: CASSPFRNTGELFF. The full variable domain, its missing parts supplied by reference TRBV18 and TRBJ2-2, is NAGVMQNPRHLVRRRGQEARLRCSPMKGHSHVYWYRQLPEEGLKFMVYLQKENIIDESGMPKERFSAEFPKEGPSILRIQQVVRGDSAAYFCASSPFRNTGELFFGEGSRLTVL.

This clonotype was picked up a small number of times. The rearrangement joins TRBV3-1 to TRBJ2-7; 7 nucleotides align to TRBD1. J was trimmed by 3 bases and V by 3 bases; bases with no gene match: 8. The length of the CDR3 is 15 residues. Looked up from germline, CDR1 is LGHDT and CDR2 is YNNKEL (reference sequence). The CDR3 spells CASSQGQSNLYEQYF. The CDR3, as DNA: TGTGCCAGCAGCCAGGGACAGAGCAATCTCTACGAGCAGTACTTC.

This clonotype has a handful of counts. V usage is TRBV5-5 and J usage is TRBJ2-1; 8 positions match TRBD2. The germline V gene has CDR1 SGHKS and CDR2 YYEKEE (reference sequence). V was pared by 5 bases and J by 5 bases, with 6 bases of the junction left unmatched. This CDR3 contains 14 residues. The CDR3 is CASREGLVNNEQFF. In nucleotides, the CDR3 is TGTGCCAGCAGGGAGGGACTAGTTAACAATGAGCAGTTCTTC.

V and J are TRBV29-1 and TRBJ1-1, with 12 nucleotides matching TRBD1. This CDR3 is 13 amino acids long. Germline loops: CDR1 SQVTM, CDR2 ANQGSEA. V was clipped by 6 bases and J by 11 bases; unmatched bases: 10. This CDR3 is CSVESGQGASAFF. The CDR3 region has the DNA TGCAGCGTGGAGTCGGGACAGGGGGCATCGGCTTTCTTT. Drawing the rest from reference TRBV29-1 and TRBJ1-1, the complete variable domain is SAVISQKPSRDICQRGTSLTIQCQVDSQVTMMFWYRQQPGQSLTLIATANQGSEATYESGFVIDKFPISRPNLTFSTLTVSNMSPEDSSIYLCSVESGQGASAFFGQGTRLTVV.

This clonotype has more than one count but fewer than ten. The chain couples TRBV28 to TRBJ2-1; D is unresolved. V dropped 6 bases and J dropped 7 bases, with 10 bases sitting between them. The CDR3 sequence is 12 residues long. Germline V lookup: CDR1 MDHEN, CDR2 SYDVKM. CDR3 protein: CASRSTLNEQFF. The CDR3 coding sequence is TGTGCCAGCAGATCGACCCTAAATGAGCAGTTCTTC.

V gene TRBV12-3 or TRBV12-4 combines with J gene TRBJ1-4, with 11 nucleotides matching TRBD1. CDR3 length: 15 amino acids. With V trimmed by 5 bases and J by 8 bases, 7 bases remained unmatched. CDR3 region: CASSAGTGGWEKLFF. CDR3 coding DNA: TGTGCCAGCAGTGCTGGGACAGGGGGTTGGGAAAAACTGTTTTTT.

This clonotype was seen repeatedly, ten times or more. The chain carries TRBV29-1 and TRBJ2-7; 12 nucleotides align to TRBD2. CDR1 SQVTM and CDR2 ANQGSEA come from the germline V gene. The CDR3 has 14 amino acids. The V and J ends lost 6 bases and 2 bases, in that order; junction bases with no gene match: 5. The CDR3 loop is CSVTRTSGTYEQYF. The DNA of the CDR3 is TGCAGCGTCACCAGGACTAGCGGGACCTACGAGCAGTACTTC.

Only a few counts were recorded for this clonotype. One end of the junction fails to match germline, which may point to a read error. The chain uses TRBV24-1 and TRBJ2-5; D is unresolved. Germline CDR1 reads KGHDR; CDR2 reads SFDVKD. CDR3 size: 12 residues. This CDR3 is CATSAGAEAQYF. The CDR3 bases are TGTGCCACCAGTGCCGGCGCAGAGGCCCAGTACTTC.

The table lists this clonotype with many counts. The CDR3 nucleotides read TGTGCCAGCAGTAACGGGGGTAGCAATCAGCCCCAGCATTTT. It codes for CASSNGGSNQPQHF. The gene calls are TRBV3-1 and TRBJ1-5; D possibly corresponds to TRBD1 (5 bases). This CDR3 region has 14 residues. V gave up 6 bases and J gave up 0 bases, with 9 bases separating them. Per the germline V gene, CDR1 is LGHDT and CDR2 is YNNKEL (reference sequence).

This clonotype appeared many times. This chain uses TRBV12-3 or TRBV12-4 with TRBJ1-5, with D possibly matching TRBD1 (5 bases). This CDR3 region has 13 residues. Trimming left V 5 bases short and J 3 bases short, with 8 bases between. CDR3 DNA sequence: TGTGCCAGCAGTCCGGGACTCAATCAGCCCCAGCATTTT. Translation: CASSPGLNQPQHF.

This sequence joins TRBV7-9 and TRBJ1-4, with TRBD1 as a possible D gene (6 bases). V gave up 4 bases and J gave up 8 bases, with 17 bases separating them. Germline CDR1 is SEHNR and CDR2 is FQNEAQ (reference sequence). This CDR3 has 15 amino acids. The CDR3 is CASSSWTASTEKLFF. CDR3 bases: TGTGCCAGCAGCTCTTGGACAGCCTCTACCGAAAAACTGTTTTTT.

The chain has TRBV24-1 and TRBJ2-1; D is unclear. V lost 6 bases to trimming and J lost 5 bases, with 10 bases between them. Germline V gene sequence: CDR1 KGHDR, CDR2 SFDVKD. This CDR3 spans 13 amino acids. The DNA for the CDR3 is TGTGCCACCAGTCCTGGCAGTGACAATGAGCAGTTCTTC. Translation gives CATSPGSDNEQFF.

The chain has TRBV5-1 and TRBJ2-7; D not resolved. Between the trimmed V and J ends, which lost 1 base and 3 bases, there was a span of 11 bases. This CDR3 contains 14 residues. CDR1 SGHRS and CDR2 YFSETQ come from the germline V gene. The CDR3 sequence: CASSLYAGVYEQYF. As DNA, the CDR3 is TGCGCCAGCAGCTTGTACGCCGGCGTCTACGAGCAGTACTTC.

This clonotype was counted ten times or more. The chain recombines TRBV2 with TRBJ1-2; possibly TRBD1 for D (6 bases). The V end lost 1 base, the J end lost 3 bases, and 9 bases lay between the germline ends. The V gene's germline CDR1 is SNHLY and CDR2 FYNNEI. The CDR3 is made up of 14 amino acids. The CDR3 bases are TGTGCCAGCAGTGAAGAGGGGGTGGACTATGGCTACACCTTC. It encodes CASSEEGVDYGYTF.

The chain uses TRBV7-9 and TRBJ1-2; weak D call: TRBD1 (6 bases). Germline loops: CDR1 SEHNR, CDR2 FQNEAQ (reference sequence). V was clipped by 1 base and J by 5 bases, with 14 bases between them. CDR3 length: 15 amino acids. CDR3 DNA sequence: TGTGCCAGCAGCTTAGGCGGGGGCGGCCTTTATGGCTACACCTTC. Its protein is CASSLGGGGLYGYTF. Filled out from reference TRBV7-9 and TRBJ1-2, the complete variable domain reads DTGVSQNPRHKITKRGQNVTFRCDPISEHNRLYWYRQTLGQGPEFLTYFQNEAQLEKSRLLSDRFSAERPKGSFSTLEIQRTEQGDSAMYLCASSLGGGGLYGYTFGSGTRLTVV.

The chain's CDR3 is CASRSVGDPTGELFF. In DNA form, the CDR3 reads TGTGCCAGCAGGAGCGTGGGAGACCCAACCGGGGAGCTGTTTTTT. This chain joins TRBV6-5 and TRBJ2-2; D possibly corresponds to TRBD2 (5 bases). Germline CDR1 is MNHEY and CDR2 is SVGAGI. V lost 6 bases, J lost 5 bases, and 16 bases lay in between. The CDR3 totals 15 residues.

There are many counts of this clonotype. This rearrangement joins TRBV10-3 to TRBJ2-1; TRBD1 agrees at 12 bases. V was clipped by 4 bases and J by 10 bases; unmatched bases: 11. The CDR3 runs 16 residues. Germline V gene data show CDR1 as ENHRY and CDR2 as SYGVKD. The chain's CDR3 is CAISGPPGQGAREQFF. Here the CDR3 DNA reads TGTGCCATCAGTGGCCCCCCGGGACAGGGGGCGCGAGAGCAGTTCTTC.

The CDR3 sequence: CASSLPGLPQETQYF. For the CDR3, the DNA is TGTGCCAGCAGCTTACCCGGACTCCCCCAAGAGACCCAGTACTTC. The chain joins TRBV7-2 to TRBJ2-5; D is possibly TRBD2 (5 bases). V dropped 2 bases and J dropped 1 base, with 11 bases sitting between them. From germline, CDR1 is SGHTA and CDR2 FQGNSA. This CDR3 contains 15 residues.

This clonotype came up a few times. V is TRBV11-2 and J is TRBJ2-3; possible D gene TRBD2, 5 bases. CDR1 is SGHAT, CDR2 FQNNGV, per germline. CDR3 length: 13 amino acids. Trimming left V 7 bases short and J 4 bases short, with 12 bases between. The CDR3: CASTEGPPDTQYF. In nucleotides, the CDR3 is TGTGCCAGCACAGAGGGTCCTCCAGATACGCAGTATTTT.

There are a few counts of this clonotype. The chain uses TRBV6-1 and TRBJ2-7, with D perhaps matching TRBD1 (5 bases). The CDR3 is 12 residues long. Germline V CDR1 and CDR2: MNHNS, SASEGT. This CDR3 is CAGRGDSYEQYF. CDR3 nucleotide sequence: TGTGCGGGGCGCGGAGACTCCTACGAGCAGTACTTC.

A few counts support this clonotype. The CDR3 region has the DNA TGCAGCGCCGGAGGGTTTGGGGATACGCAGTATTTT. It codes for CSAGGFGDTQYF. J is TRBJ2-3 and V is TRBV29-1; TRBD2 might be the D (6 bases). From germline, CDR1 is SQVTM and CDR2 ANQGSEA. The V end was cut by 7 bases, the J end by 6 bases, with 14 bases between. The CDR3 consists of 12 residues.

There are many counts of this clonotype. One junction end disagrees with the germline gene, perhaps due to a read error. CDR3 in DNA: TGTGCTAGCAGCTTATACCGGGACCCTCAAGAGACCCAGTACTTC. Translated, it gives CASSLYRDPQETQYF. The chain recombines TRBV7-7 with TRBJ2-5; D could derive from TRBD1 or TRBD2 (5 bases each). The CDR3 is 15 residues long. Germline V gives CDR1 SSHAT, CDR2 FNYEAQ (reference sequence).

V and J are TRBV5-6 and TRBJ2-4; TRBD1 agrees at 7 bases. CDR1 is SGHDT, CDR2 YYEEEE, per germline. The V and J ends lost 3 bases and 0 bases, in that order; junction bases with no gene match: 9. The CDR3 has 17 amino acids. The CDR3 region has the DNA TGTGCCAGCAGCTCCCGGGACAGTACCCTAGCCAAAAACATTCAGTACTTC. Its translation: CASSSRDSTLAKNIQYF.

This clonotype was recorded many times. The chain couples TRBV28 to TRBJ1-1; TRBD1 aligns across 11 bases. CDR1 MDHEN and CDR2 SYDVKM come from the germline V gene. The J segment lost 0 bases and the V segment lost 8 bases, leaving 2 bases of the junction unmatched. This CDR3 is 14 amino acids long. For the CDR3, the DNA is TGTGCCAGCGGACAGGGGGCGATGAACACTGAAGCTTTCTTT. It encodes CASGQGAMNTEAFF.

The table lists this clonotype with a few counts. V usage is TRBV15 and J usage is TRBJ2-7; the D gene is possibly TRBD2 (6 bases). Trimming took off 6 bases at V and 7 bases at J, with 22 bases between the two ends. In germline, CDR1 is LNHNV, CDR2 YYDKDF (reference sequence). This CDR3 has 15 residues. The CDR3 coding sequence is TGTGCCACCAGGTTCCCCCGGGAGCGGATGGGGGAGCAGTACGTC. Its protein product is CATRFPRERMGEQYV.

In its sample, this clonotype was seen many times. V is TRBV6-5 and J is TRBJ1-1; D is uncertain. The germline CDR1 and CDR2 sequences are MNHEY and SVGAGI. This CDR3 has 13 residues. The ends were cut back, 6 bases at V and 0 bases at J, with 8 bases in the middle. Here the CDR3 reads CASSSILNTEAFF. The CDR3 DNA reads TGTGCCAGCAGCTCCATTCTGAACACTGAAGCTTTCTTT.